This passage covers 30 T cell receptor beta chains from one sample sequenced in a study of T cells in Graves' hyperthyroidism and ophthalmopathy (dated by TCRdb to between 2018 and 2021). The protocol used for the library was multiplex PCR. For sequencing, an Illumina HiSeq 2000 was employed. The TCR beta CDR3 regions were amplified from the RNA transcripts. For the first round of RT-PCR on the TCR CDR3, the HTBI primer set was used together with the Qiagen OneStep RT-PCR kit. The raw public data were reprocessed by TCRdb itself: fastp quality trimming at Q25, MiXCR clonotype calling, in-frame beta chains only. Every entry covers one CDR3 protein and lists the most common genes and DNA from its rows. Present in this sample are some 530,000 distinct CDR3 sequences, around a fifth of which were seen just once. The ten largest make up about 53% of the sample. The sample consisted of blood. These TCRs come from a woman in her 70s with Graves' ophthalmopathy.

This clonotype occurred a few times. The V and J genes are TRBV6-1 and TRBJ2-7; 13 positions match TRBD2. V lost 6 bases, J lost 1 base, and 9 bases stayed unmatched. The CDR3 totals 17 residues. From germline, CDR1 is MNHNS and CDR2 SASEGT. The CDR3 region is CASSDRQGLAGSYEQYF. The CDR3 DNA is TGTGCCAGCAGCGACAGACAGGGACTAGCGGGGTCCTACGAGCAGTACTTC.

This clonotype turned up a few times. The chain combines TRBV7-9 with TRBJ1-2; D may be TRBD1 (5 bases). The CDR3 covers 13 residues. The V end was cut by 7 bases, the J end by 8 bases, with 17 bases between. The V gene's germline CDR1 is SEHNR and CDR2 FQNEAQ (reference sequence). The chain's CDR3 is CASTQGQGLGYTF. The CDR3 DNA is TGTGCCAGCACCCAAGGGCAGGGACTCGGCTACACCTTC.

This clonotype was recorded a few times. The genes are TRBV7-9 and TRBJ1-5; perhaps TRBD1 as D (5 bases). V was cut by 5 bases and J by 6 bases, with 26 bases left in between. The germline V gene has CDR1 SEHNR and CDR2 FQNEAQ (reference sequence). This CDR3 contains 18 residues. In DNA, the CDR3 is TGTGCCAGCAGCCCACTCCCCCCGTTCCAGGGAAGGAGTCAGCCCCAGCATTTT. Its translation is CASSPLPPFQGRSQPQHF.

This chain links TRBV19 with TRBJ1-3, with 9 nucleotides matching TRBD1. J gave up 2 bases and V 2 bases, and 16 bases lay outside the gene matches. The CDR3 is 20 amino acids. Germline CDR1 reads LNHDA; CDR2 reads SQIVND (reference sequence). CDR3 loop: CASSIKPGQGSRRAGNTIYF. The CDR3 DNA sequence: TGTGCCAGTAGTATAAAGCCGGGACAGGGAAGTCGGAGAGCTGGAAACACCATATATTTT.

This clonotype was counted only a few times. The rearrangement joins TRBV3-1 to TRBJ2-3; TRBD1 is a possible D gene (6 bases). CDR1 and CDR2 (germline): LGHDT, YNNKEL (reference sequence). This CDR3 is 15 amino acids long. V was shortened by 2 bases and J by 6 bases, with 15 bases between the two germline ends. CDR3 bases: TGTGCCAGCAGCCAAATCACAGGGTCGCGGGATACGCAGTATTTT. Its protein product is CASSQITGSRDTQYF.

In its sample, this clonotype was seen a few times. The genes are TRBV6-2 or TRBV6-3 and TRBJ2-1; 7 bases line up with TRBD2. This CDR3 spans 16 amino acids. Germline V CDR1 and CDR2: MNHEY, SVGEGT. The V segment lost 4 bases and the J segment 5 bases; nucleotides outside the gene matches: 11. CDR3 nucleotides: TGTGCCAGCAGTTCATCCGCGGGGGTTCTAGACAATGAGCAGTTCTTC. Translating gives CASSSSAGVLDNEQFF.

In its sample, this clonotype was seen once. The V and J genes are TRBV7-9 and TRBJ2-2, with D maybe TRBD2 (5 bases). The CDR3 spans 14 residues. Looked up from germline, CDR1 is SEHNR and CDR2 is FQNEAQ (reference sequence). V was pared by 5 bases and J by 6 bases, with 13 bases between. The CDR3 loop is CASSPTTSPGELFF. Written as DNA, the CDR3 is TGTGCCAGCAGCCCCACAACTAGTCCCGGGGAGCTGTTTTTT. The full variable domain, with the rest looked up from reference TRBV7-9 and TRBJ2-2, is DTGVSQNPRHKITKRGQNVTFRCDPISEHNRLYWYRQTLGQGPEFLTYFQNEAQLEKSRLLSDRFSAERPKGSFSTLEIQRTEQGDSAMYLCASSPTTSPGELFFGEGSRLTVL.

This clonotype showed up just a few times. V and J are TRBV9 and TRBJ1-1, with D uncertain. Germline CDR1 and CDR2: SGDLS and YYNGEE. The length of the CDR3 is 14 residues. Between the trimmed V and J ends, which lost 0 bases and 4 bases, there was a span of 10 bases. CDR3 nucleotide sequence: TGTGCCAGCAGCGTAGATGGAAGAGGCACTGAAGCTTTCTTT. Its translation: CASSVDGRGTEAFF. The full variable domain, its missing parts supplied by reference TRBV9 and TRBJ1-1, is DSGVTQTPKHLITATGQRVTLRCSPRSGDLSVYWYQQSLDQGLQFLIQYYNGEERAKGNILERFSAQQFPDLHSELNLSSLELGDSALYFCASSVDGRGTEAFFGQGTRLTVV.

This clonotype was recorded a few times. The chain joins TRBV19 to TRBJ1-5, with no clear D. This CDR3 region has 13 residues. CDR1 is LNHDA, CDR2 SQIVND, per germline (reference sequence). V lost 7 bases, J lost 6 bases, and 13 bases lay in between. The CDR3 nucleotides are TGTGCCAGTACCAGCTCGTGGGGTCAGCCCCAGCATTTT. It translates to CASTSSWGQPQHF.

In this sample, this clonotype turned up a few times. The V call is TRBV5-1, the J call TRBJ1-6; the match to TRBD1 covers 7 bases. Per the germline V gene, CDR1 is SGHRS and CDR2 is YFSETQ. The CDR3 consists of 15 residues. Trimming took 0 bases from V and 9 from J; bases not matched to a gene: 6. CDR3 residues: CASSLGQGEGSPLHF. The CDR3 DNA reads as TGCGCCAGCAGCTTGGGACAGGGTGAGGGTTCACCCCTCCACTTT. Filled out from reference TRBV5-1 and TRBJ1-6, the complete variable domain reads KAGVTQTPRYLIKTRGQQVTLSCSPISGHRSVSWYQQTPGQGLQFLFEYFSETQRNKGNFPGRFSGRQFSNSRSEMNVSTLELGDSALYLCASSLGQGEGSPLHFGNGTRLTVT.

This clonotype was counted at least ten times. The gene calls are TRBV2 and TRBJ2-2; 8 nucleotides line up with TRBD2. CDR1 is SNHLY and CDR2 is FYNNEI in the germline V gene. Trimming took 7 bases from V and 3 from J; bases not matched to a gene: 10. This CDR3 spans 16 amino acids. CDR3 sequence: CASTRSGGRHTGELFF. The CDR3 DNA follows: TGTGCCAGCACGCGGAGCGGCGGGAGGCACACCGGGGAGCTGTTTTTT.

This clonotype was detected only a few times. The chain employs TRBV6-1 and TRBJ1-4; D unresolved. V dropped 5 bases and J dropped 5 bases, with 12 bases sitting between them. This CDR3 has 14 residues. Per the germline V gene, CDR1 is MNHNS and CDR2 is SASEGT. Here the CDR3 reads CASSKAGNNEKLFF. CDR3 nucleotide sequence: TGTGCCAGCAGTAAGGCCGGAAACAATGAAAAACTGTTTTTT.

CDR3 nucleotide sequence: TGCAGTGCAAGGACTAGCGGGAGGTCCCTCGTCTACGAGCAGTACTTC. This translates into CSARTSGRSLVYEQYF. The J gene is TRBJ2-7, the V gene TRBV20-1, with 14 bases aligning to TRBD2. The CDR3 runs 16 residues. Germline CDR1 is DFQATT and CDR2 is SNEGSKA (reference sequence). With V trimmed by 6 bases and J by 3 bases, 10 bases remained unmatched.

This rearrangement joins TRBV27 to TRBJ2-5, with D perhaps TRBD2 (5 bases). The CDR3 runs to 14 residues. Germline CDR1 and CDR2: MNHEY and SMNVEV (reference sequence). V was clipped by 4 bases and J by 5 bases, with 14 bases between them. DNA of the CDR3: TGTGCCAGCAGTTCACTAGGAGTTCGGGAGACCCAGTACTTC. Protein product: CASSSLGVRETQYF.

The V gene is TRBV30, the J gene TRBJ1-6; D remains unclear. The V end was cut by 3 bases, the J end by 7 bases, with 16 bases between. The CDR3 contains 15 residues. The germline CDR1 and CDR2 sequences are GTSNPN and SVGIG (reference sequence). DNA for the CDR3: TGTGCCTGGAGCTTCCGGGCCGCATTAAATTCACCCCTCCACTTT. It encodes CAWSFRAALNSPLHF.

J is TRBJ1-5 and V is TRBV30, with D unresolved. Trimming took off 1 base at V and 0 bases at J, with 4 bases between the two ends. From germline, CDR1 is GTSNPN and CDR2 SVGIG (reference sequence). CDR3 length equals 13 residues. This chain's CDR3 is CAWSASSNQPQHF. CDR3 coding DNA: TGTGCCTGGAGTGCCAGTAGCAATCAGCCCCAGCATTTT.

This clonotype was picked up many times. The chain employs TRBV2 and TRBJ1-1; 9 bases agree with TRBD1. The ends lost 6 bases at V and 3 bases at J; junction bases unmatched: 5. The CDR3 has 14 amino acids. Germline CDR1 and CDR2: SNHLY and FYNNEI. The CDR3 DNA follows: TGTGCCAGCAGGCTTACAGGGGGCTACACTGAAGCTTTCTTT. Protein sequence: CASRLTGGYTEAFF. The complete variable domain, with remaining parts taken from reference TRBV2 and TRBJ1-1, reads EPEVTQTPSHQVTQMGQEVILRCVPISNHLYFYWYRQILGQKVEFLVSFYNNEISEKSEIFDDQFSVERPDGSNFTLKIRSTKLEDSAMYFCASRLTGGYTEAFFGQGTRLTVV.

The chain combines TRBV6-2 or TRBV6-3 with TRBJ1-1, with 9 bases matching TRBD1. The CDR3 consists of 15 residues. V lost 4 bases and J lost 5; bases outside the gene matches: 8. CDR1 is MNHEY, CDR2 SVGEGT, per germline. The CDR3 DNA follows: TGTGCCAGCAGTTCCGGGACAGGGTCAGTTACTGAAGCTTTCTTT. As protein: CASSSGTGSVTEAFF.

The V and J genes are TRBV6-6 and TRBJ1-3; D not resolved. The CDR3 loop spans 18 amino acids. Germline CDR1 and CDR2: MNHNY and SVGAGI (reference sequence). Trimming pared 0 bases from V and 1 base from J, leaving 16 bases between. The CDR3 DNA reads as TGTGCCAGCAGTTACTCTACCCCCGACGGGGATTCTGGAAACACCATATATTTT. It is translated as CASSYSTPDGDSGNTIYF.

This chain links TRBV27 with TRBJ2-7, with D tentatively TRBD1 or TRBD2 (5 bases each). Germline CDR1 reads MNHEY; CDR2 reads SMNVEV (reference sequence). The CDR3 sequence is 15 residues long. With 0 bases removed from V and 2 bases from J, the gap between germline ends came to 11 bases. CDR3 DNA: TGTGCCAGCAGTTTATCGTCGCAGGGAGCCTACGAGCAGTACTTC. This gives the protein CASSLSSQGAYEQYF.

This clonotype was counted ten times or more. The chain links TRBV12-3 or TRBV12-4 to TRBJ2-3; 10 nucleotides align to TRBD1. Trimming at V came to 5 bases and at J to 3 bases, leaving 5 bases not matched to a gene. The CDR3 runs to 15 residues. This CDR3 reads CASSPDRGQTDTQYF. The CDR3 DNA is TGTGCCAGCAGTCCCGACAGGGGGCAAACAGATACGCAGTATTTT.

This clonotype was detected ten times or more. The chain joins TRBV6-1 to TRBJ1-1; D is possibly TRBD1 (5 bases). Trimming left V 8 bases short and J 4 bases short, with 17 bases between. The CDR3 loop spans 14 amino acids. Germline CDR1 and CDR2: MNHNS and SASEGT. The CDR3 reads CASGRGARGTEAFF. The CDR3 region has the DNA TGTGCCAGCGGGCGCGGGGCGCGGGGCACTGAAGCTTTCTTT.

This clonotype was counted only a few times. This chain connects TRBV20-1 to TRBJ1-2; D may be TRBD1 (5 bases). The CDR3 contains 13 residues. Trimming shortened V by 2 bases and J by 8 bases, and 15 bases separated the two germline ends. Looked up from germline, CDR1 is DFQATT and CDR2 is SNEGSKA (reference sequence). CDR3 residues: CSARHPWRGGYTF. The CDR3 nucleotides are TGCAGTGCTAGACACCCCTGGCGGGGCGGCTACACCTTC.

This clonotype was counted at least ten times. The CDR3: CASSLSSGLEQYF. The CDR3 DNA is TGTGCCAGCAGTTTATCGAGCGGTCTAGAGCAGTACTTC. The V gene is TRBV27, the J gene TRBJ2-7; the D gene is possibly TRBD2 (5 bases). The CDR3 runs 13 residues. V lost 0 bases to trimming and J lost 7 bases, with 10 bases between them. The V gene's germline CDR1 is MNHEY and CDR2 SMNVEV (reference sequence).

This clonotype came up once. The V gene is TRBV6-2 or TRBV6-3, the J gene TRBJ2-5; D not certain. The CDR3 runs 13 residues. Looked up from germline, CDR1 is MNHEY and CDR2 is SVGEGT. Deletions cut 6 bases from V and 5 bases from J, with 13 bases between. DNA of the CDR3: TGTGCCAGCAGGACACGGAATGGGGAGACCCAGTACTTC. Translated: CASRTRNGETQYF.

The table lists this clonotype with many counts. V is TRBV6-1 and J is TRBJ2-1; TRBD2 matches at 11 bases. V trimming: 5 bases; J trimming: 4 bases; junction bases outside the gene matches: 4. This CDR3 spans 15 amino acids. Germline CDR1 MNHNS, CDR2 SASEGT. The CDR3 coding sequence is TGTGCCAGCAGTCCCTTAGCGGGAGGGTACAATGAGCAGTTCTTC. The encoded protein is CASSPLAGGYNEQFF.

This clonotype came up once. This chain uses TRBV19 with TRBJ2-1, with unresolved D. Deletions cut 0 bases from V and 0 bases from J, with 12 bases between. The germline CDR1 and CDR2 sequences are LNHDA and SQIVND (reference sequence). The CDR3 length is 17 residues. CDR3 residues: CASSIDQIGSSYNEQFF. In DNA form, the CDR3 reads TGTGCCAGTAGTATAGATCAAATAGGAAGCTCCTACAATGAGCAGTTCTTC.

This chain uses TRBV30 with TRBJ2-3; 7 bases map to TRBD2. Unmatched junction bases numbered 5, after V lost 2 bases and J lost 0 bases. CDR1 and CDR2 (germline): GTSNPN, SVGIG (reference sequence). The length of the CDR3 is 15 residues. CDR3 nucleotides: TGTGCCTGGAGTCTGACTAGCACTAGCACAGATACGCAGTATTTT. The encoded protein is CAWSLTSTSTDTQYF.

This clonotype was counted between two and nine times. The chain joins TRBV4-3 to TRBJ2-3, with unresolved D. The CDR3 has 15 residues. V was clipped by 1 base and J by 0 bases, with 8 bases between them. The germline V gene has CDR1 LGHNA and CDR2 YSLEER. CDR3: CASSQVDGSTDTQYF. The CDR3 DNA is TGCGCCAGCAGCCAAGTAGATGGGAGCACAGATACGCAGTATTTT.

The V gene is TRBV7-2, the J gene TRBJ1-6; the D is unclear. CDR3 length: 15 residues. V lost 7 bases to trimming and J lost 0 bases, with 10 bases between them. Per the germline V gene, CDR1 is SGHTA and CDR2 is FQGNSA. The CDR3, as DNA: TGTGCCAGCACCCTTGAGGGCTCCTATAATTCACCCCTCCACTTT. Its protein product is CASTLEGSYNSPLHF. The whole variable domain, filled in from reference TRBV7-2 and TRBJ1-6, reads GAGVSQSPSNKVTEKGKDVELRCDPISGHTALYWYRQSLGQGLEFLIYFQGNSAPDKSGLPSDRFSAERTGGSVSTLTIQRTQQEDSAVYLCASTLEGSYNSPLHFGNGTRLTVT.